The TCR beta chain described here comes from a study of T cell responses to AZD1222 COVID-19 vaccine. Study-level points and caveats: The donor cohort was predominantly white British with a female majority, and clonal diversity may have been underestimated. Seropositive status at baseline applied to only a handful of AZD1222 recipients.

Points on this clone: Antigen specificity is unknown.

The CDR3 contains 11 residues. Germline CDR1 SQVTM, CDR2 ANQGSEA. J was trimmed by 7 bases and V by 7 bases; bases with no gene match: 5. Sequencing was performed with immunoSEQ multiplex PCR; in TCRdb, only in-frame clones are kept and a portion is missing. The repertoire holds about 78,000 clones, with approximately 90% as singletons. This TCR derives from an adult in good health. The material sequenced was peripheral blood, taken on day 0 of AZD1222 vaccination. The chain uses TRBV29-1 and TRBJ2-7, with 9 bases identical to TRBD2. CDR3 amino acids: CSASGIGEQYF. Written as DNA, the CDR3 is TGCAGCGCTAGCGGGATCGGGGAGCAGTACTTC.